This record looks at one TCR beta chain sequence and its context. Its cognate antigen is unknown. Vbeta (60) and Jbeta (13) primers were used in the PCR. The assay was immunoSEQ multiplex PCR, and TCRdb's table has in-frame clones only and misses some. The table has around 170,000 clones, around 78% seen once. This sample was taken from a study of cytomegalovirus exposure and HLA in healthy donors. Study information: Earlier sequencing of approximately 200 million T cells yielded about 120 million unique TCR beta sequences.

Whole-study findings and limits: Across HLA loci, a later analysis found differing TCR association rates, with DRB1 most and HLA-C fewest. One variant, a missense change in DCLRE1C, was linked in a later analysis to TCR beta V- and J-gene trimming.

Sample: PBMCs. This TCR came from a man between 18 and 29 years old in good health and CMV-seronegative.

CDR3 amino acids: CASSPGGGRNEKLFF. CDR3 DNA: TGTGCCAGCTCACCCGGAGGGGGCCGTAATGAAAAACTGTTTTTT. The rearrangement uses TRBV18 and TRBJ1-4, with 7 nucleotides matching TRBD1. The CDR3 covers 15 residues. The V and J ends lost 3 bases and 4 bases, in that order; junction bases with no gene match: 5. Germline values: CDR1 KGHSH, CDR2 LQKENI.